The clone carrying this T cell receptor (beta chain) was detected a few times. The antigen remains undetermined. Template switching supplied a universal primer site; unique molecular identifiers were carried on the cDNA. Each CDR3 protein gets one entry after TCRdb re-called the 5' RACE reads with MiXCR. Of about 240,000 distinct CDR3 sequences in the sample, roughly a tenth were seen once. Trimming left V 5 bases short and J 0 bases short, with 13 bases between. The germline CDR1 and CDR2 sequences are GTSNPN and SVGIG (reference sequence). The CDR3 extends over 14 amino acids. The data stem from a study of identical twins. The study, taken as a whole, reports: Out-of-frame TCR alpha sharing observed in monozygotic twins exceeded model estimates. Beta out-of-frame sequences showed weaker excess sharing between twins. Fewer insertions marked abundant cord blood beta clonotypes; young adult naive trended weakly, memory not at all.

The source of this sequence is a man aged 45 to 65 in good health. The J gene is TRBJ1-1, the V gene TRBV30, with no clear D. Material: memory T cells sorted from blood. CDR3 in amino acids: CAWDIGHVNTEAFF. In DNA form, the CDR3 reads TGTGCCTGGGATATCGGTCATGTGAACACTGAAGCTTTCTTT.